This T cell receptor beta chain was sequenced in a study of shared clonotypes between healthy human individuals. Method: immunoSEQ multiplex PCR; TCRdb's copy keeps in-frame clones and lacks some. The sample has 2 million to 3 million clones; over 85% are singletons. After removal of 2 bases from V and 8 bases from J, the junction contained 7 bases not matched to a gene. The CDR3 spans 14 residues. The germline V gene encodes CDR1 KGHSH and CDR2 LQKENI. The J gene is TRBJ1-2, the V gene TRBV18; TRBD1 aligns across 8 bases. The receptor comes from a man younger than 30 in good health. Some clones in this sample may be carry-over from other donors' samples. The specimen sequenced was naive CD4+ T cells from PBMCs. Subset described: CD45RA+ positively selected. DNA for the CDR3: TGTGCCAGCTCACCAAGGACAGGGATTGCGGGCTACACCTTC. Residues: CASSPRTGIAGYTF.